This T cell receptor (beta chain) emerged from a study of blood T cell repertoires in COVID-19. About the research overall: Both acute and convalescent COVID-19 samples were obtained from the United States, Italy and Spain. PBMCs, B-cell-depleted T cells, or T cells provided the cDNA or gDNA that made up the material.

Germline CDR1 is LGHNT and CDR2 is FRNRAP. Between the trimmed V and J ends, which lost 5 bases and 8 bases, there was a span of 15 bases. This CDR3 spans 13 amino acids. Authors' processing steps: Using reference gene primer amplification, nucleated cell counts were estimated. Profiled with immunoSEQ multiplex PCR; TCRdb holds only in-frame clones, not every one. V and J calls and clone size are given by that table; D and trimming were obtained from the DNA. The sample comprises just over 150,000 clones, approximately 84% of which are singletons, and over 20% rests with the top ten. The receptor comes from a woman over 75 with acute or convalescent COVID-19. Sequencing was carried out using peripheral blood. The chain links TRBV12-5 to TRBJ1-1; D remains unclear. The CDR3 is CASGPEAKTEAFF. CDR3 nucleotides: TGTGCTAGTGGTCCGGAGGCTAAGACAGAAGCTTTCTTT. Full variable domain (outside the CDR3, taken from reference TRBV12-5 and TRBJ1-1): DARVTQTPRHKVTEMGQEVTMRCQPILGHNTVFWYRQTMMQGLELLAYFRNRAPLDDSGMPKDRFSAEMPDATLATLKIQPSEPRDSAVYFCASGPEAKTEAFFGQGTRLTVV.